The 17 T cell receptor beta chains below were found in one sample sequenced in a study of radiotherapy plus CTLA-4 blockade in lung cancer. Sequenced by immunoSEQ multiplex PCR; TCRdb stores in-frame clones only, minus some. The sample holds about 57,000 clones, roughly 80% seen once. Sequenced material: peripheral blood, taken from a patient treated with radiotherapy plus ipilimumab. The receptor source for this set is a human donor with non-small cell lung cancer who had a complete response to radiotherapy plus ipilimumab.

This chain links TRBV6-1 with TRBJ1-5; 10 positions match TRBD1. This CDR3 spans 15 amino acids. V shed 6 bases and J 4 bases; nucleotides not matched to a gene: 6. Germline-derived CDR1 and CDR2 are MNHNS and SASEGT. CDR3 loop: CASRLDRGRNQPQHF. CDR3 nucleotide sequence: TGTGCCAGCAGATTAGACAGGGGGCGAAATCAGCCCCAGCATTTT.

V is TRBV30 and J is TRBJ2-3; D is ambiguous. The CDR3 has 13 amino acids. Germline CDR1 is GTSNPN and CDR2 is SVGIG (reference sequence). Trimming pared 2 bases from V and 0 bases from J, leaving 6 bases between. The chain's CDR3 is CAWSRTSTDTQYF. The CDR3 DNA sequence: TGTGCCTGGAGTCGCACTAGCACAGATACGCAGTATTTT.

This clone appeared a few times. The J gene is TRBJ1-5, the V gene TRBV7-2; TRBD1 agrees at 9 bases. The germline CDR1 and CDR2 sequences are SGHTA and FQGNSA. There are 15 residues in the CDR3. V was pared by 5 bases and J by 3 bases, with 5 bases of the junction left unmatched. The CDR3 coding sequence is TGTGCCAGCAGCCCCAGGACAGGGGTCAATCAGCCCCAGCATTTT. As protein: CASSPRTGVNQPQHF. Drawing the rest from reference TRBV7-2 and TRBJ1-5, the complete variable domain is GAGVSQSPSNKVTEKGKDVELRCDPISGHTALYWYRQSLGQGLEFLIYFQGNSAPDKSGLPSDRFSAERTGGSVSTLTIQRTQQEDSAVYLCASSPRTGVNQPQHFGDGTRLSIL.

V usage is TRBV7-2 and J usage is TRBJ2-3; D is ambiguous. Germline CDR1 reads SGHTA; CDR2 reads FQGNSA. Trimming cost V 1 base and J 3 bases, with 8 bases left between them. This CDR3 spans 14 amino acids. For the CDR3, the DNA is TGTGCCAGCAGCTTAGAAGCGACTACAGATACGCAGTATTTT. It translates to CASSLEATTDTQYF.

This chain links TRBV12-5 with TRBJ1-1, with 7 bases aligning to TRBD1. From germline, CDR1 is LGHNT and CDR2 FRNRAP. V lost 1 base, J lost 4 bases, and 3 bases stayed unmatched. CDR3 size: 14 residues. The CDR3 here is CASGLETGFTEAFF. For the CDR3, the DNA is TGTGCTAGTGGTTTGGAGACAGGGTTCACTGAAGCTTTCTTT.

The chain couples TRBV7-2 to TRBJ2-5, with TRBD1 identical over 8 bases. The end of the DNA aligns better with TRBJ2-7, so the J call may be wrong. Germline V lookup: CDR1 SGHTA, CDR2 FQGNSA. This CDR3 contains 14 residues. For the CDR3, the DNA is TGTGCCAGCAGGACTGACAGGGGTCCCTACGAGCAGTACTTC. Translation: CASRTDRGPYEQYF.

J is TRBJ2-2 and V is TRBV6-6, with a possible D match to TRBD2 (5 bases). This CDR3 spans 13 amino acids. Germline-derived CDR1 and CDR2 are MNHNY and SVGAGI (reference sequence). V was pared by 6 bases and J by 6 bases, with 11 bases between. CDR3 in DNA: TGTGCCAGCAGACCGGAGGTTTCCGGGGAGCTGTTTTTT. Amino acids: CASRPEVSGELFF.

The chain employs TRBV5-1 and TRBJ2-7; 12 bases are a match to TRBD1. Germline loops: CDR1 SGHRS, CDR2 YFSETQ. The CDR3 sequence is 13 residues long. Trimming at V came to 6 bases and at J to 5 bases, leaving 3 bases not matched to a gene. DNA for the CDR3: TGCGCCAGCAACCGGGACAGGGGGCACGAGCAGTACGTC. This translates into CASNRDRGHEQYV.

This clone was counted once. Within the sample, other DNA sequences also encode this same CDR3. The chain uses TRBV9 and TRBJ1-3; no clear D. Germline V gives CDR1 SGDLS, CDR2 YYNGEE. Trimming cost V 3 bases and J 0 bases, with 7 bases left between them. The CDR3 totals 14 residues. CDR3 in DNA: TGTGCCAGCAGCGCGACTTACTCTGGAAACACCATATATTTT. Translated, it gives CASSATYSGNTIYF. The whole variable domain, remainder taken from reference TRBV9 and TRBJ1-3, is DSGVTQTPKHLITATGQRVTLRCSPRSGDLSVYWYQQSLDQGLQFLIQYYNGEERAKGNILERFSAQQFPDLHSELNLSSLELGDSALYFCASSATYSGNTIYFGEGSWLTVV.

The J gene is TRBJ1-5, the V gene TRBV5-5, with 8 positions matching TRBD1. Germline V gene data show CDR1 as SGHKS and CDR2 as YYEKEE (reference sequence). Trimming removed 3 bases from V and 2 bases from J; junction bases left unmatched: 7. The CDR3 consists of 16 residues. The CDR3 DNA is TGTGCCAGCAGCTCCCAGGGGGCGTGGGGCAATCAGCCCCAGCATTTT. Translation: CASSSQGAWGNQPQHF.

This chain uses TRBV4-3 with TRBJ2-1; 7 bases are a match to TRBD1. V shed 5 bases, J shed 1 base, and the junction held 5 bases outside the gene matches. Germline-derived CDR1 and CDR2 are LGHNA and YSLEER. The length of the CDR3 is 15 residues. In DNA, the CDR3 is TGCGCCAGCAGCGTGGACAGGCTATCCTACAATGAGCAGTTCTTC. As protein: CASSVDRLSYNEQFF.

J is TRBJ2-3 and V is TRBV7-2, with a weak D call TRBD2 (5 bases). This CDR3 is built from 12 residues. The germline CDR1 and CDR2 sequences are SGHTA and FQGNSA. V lost 4 bases to trimming and J lost 5 bases, with 7 bases between them. The CDR3 loop reads CASSSGGDTQYF. The CDR3 coding sequence is TGTGCCAGCAGCTCCGGAGGAGATACGCAGTATTTT.

The chain couples TRBV6-5 to TRBJ1-2; TRBD1 might be the D (5 bases). V lost 6 bases, J lost 5 bases, and 7 bases lay in between. The CDR3 totals 11 residues. Per germline, CDR1 MNHEY and CDR2 SVGAGI. The CDR3 spells CASRRQYGYTF. The CDR3 nucleotides read TGTGCCAGCAGAAGACAGTATGGCTACACCTTC.

The chain combines TRBV5-6 with TRBJ2-7, with TRBD1 matching 8 bases. Germline values: CDR1 SGHDT, CDR2 YYEEEE. The CDR3 runs 14 residues. V trimming: 5 bases; J trimming: 3 bases; junction bases outside the gene matches: 7. The DNA of the CDR3 is TGTGCCAGCAGTTCACTGACAGGGGACTACGAGCAGTACTTC. Its translation: CASSSLTGDYEQYF. The variable domain in full, completed from reference TRBV5-6 and TRBJ2-7, reads DAGVTQSPTHLIKTRGQQVTLRCSPKSGHDTVSWYQQALGQGPQFIFQYYEEEERQRGNFPDRFSGHQFPNYSSELNVNALLLGDSALYLCASSSLTGDYEQYFGPGTRLTVT.

This chain joins TRBV11-2 and TRBJ2-5; D is unresolved. Trimming took off 5 bases at V and 5 bases at J, with 6 bases between the two ends. The CDR3 sequence is 11 residues long. Germline V gene lookup returns CDR1 SGHAT and CDR2 FQNNGV. The CDR3 protein is CASSPRETQYF. CDR3 DNA: TGTGCCAGCAGCCCCCGGGAGACCCAGTACTTC.

This chain links TRBV7-9 with TRBJ2-7; TRBD1 might be the D (5 bases). The CDR3 runs 15 residues. The germline V and J ends were trimmed by 1 base and 9 bases, with 19 bases remaining between them. Germline-derived CDR1 and CDR2 are SEHNR and FQNEAQ (reference sequence). The CDR3 region has the DNA TGTGCCAGCAGCTTAGACGACAGACAGTCCCCTCGGCAGTACTTC. Its translation: CASSLDDRQSPRQYF.

This clone has a single count. The genes are TRBV30 and TRBJ1-2; D is unclear. The CDR3 totals 13 residues. Between the trimmed V and J ends, which lost 1 base and 4 bases, there was a span of 10 bases. Germline assignment: CDR1 GTSNPN and CDR2 SVGIG (reference sequence). For the CDR3, the DNA is TGTGCCTGGAGTGGGAGTTTACTCTATGGCTACACCTTC. Its translation: CAWSGSLLYGYTF.